The rows below give T cell receptor beta chains drawn from one sample of a study of T-cell memory formation after mild COVID-19. TCRdb passed the 5' RACE reads through MiXCR, listing each CDR3 protein once. Of about 350,000 distinct CDR3 sequences in the sample, roughly an eighth were seen once. The sequencing sample was made of PBMCs or a T cell subset sorted from them (not recorded which). Receptors originate from a man aged 18 to 29 who had mild COVID-19 (a few samples of this study predate the infection). Cell type and time point are not known. Both conserved end residues are part of each CDR3. The D gene is left open where the match is weak. Size is omitted from some rows. Given values are once, few, many or a class for expanded clones.

d_gene	v_gene	abundance	j_gene	CDR3nt	CDR3aa
NA	TRBV12-3/TRBV12-4	NA	TRBJ1-5	TGTGCCAGCAGTTTTCGCTATAGCAATCAGCCCCAGCATTTT	CASSFRYSNQPQHF
TRBD2	TRBV19	NA	TRBJ2-3	TGTGCCAGTAGTGTCGGAAGACTAGCGGGAAGCACAGATACGCAGTATTTT	CASSVGRLAGSTDTQYF
TRBD1	TRBV7-2	many	TRBJ1-5	TGTGCCAGCAGTGGACAGGGAAGCAATCAGCCCCAGCATTTT	CASSGQGSNQPQHF
TRBD2	TRBV6-6	NA	TRBJ2-1	TGTGCCAGCAGTTATGTCGGGACTAGCGGGGGGTACAATGAGCAGTTCTTC	CASSYVGTSGGYNEQFF
NA	TRBV20-1	NA	TRBJ2-3	TGCAGTGCTCCCGGGGGCGGGGGCCACACGGATACGCAGTATTTT	CSAPGGGGHTDTQYF
NA	TRBV20-1	NA	TRBJ2-5	TGCAGTGCTAGAGGAGGGCTGGAGACCCAGTACTTC	CSARGGLETQYF
NA	TRBV10-2	NA	TRBJ1-1	TGCGCCAGCAGTGAGCGGGGGAGGACTGAAGCTTTCTTT	CASSERGRTEAFF
NA	TRBV3-1	few	TRBJ1-3	TGTGCCAGCAGCCAATCGGCAGGTGGGAATTCTGGAAACACCATATATTTT	CASSQSAGGNSGNTIYF
TRBD1	TRBV12-3/TRBV12-4	few	TRBJ2-5	TGTGCCAGCAGATACAGGGGGCGTTTGGAGACCCAGTACTTC	CASRYRGRLETQYF
NA	TRBV6-5	few	TRBJ1-5	TGTGCCAGCACCCCAAGGTTCGGCAATCAGCCCCAGCATTTT	CASTPRFGNQPQHF
NA	TRBV15	NA	TRBJ1-1	TGTGCCACCAGCAGAGATGGGACTCCCGCTTTCTTT	CATSRDGTPAFF
TRBD2	TRBV6-5	NA	TRBJ2-3	TGTGCCAGCAGTTCCCTCGGGGGGGGCACAGATACGCAGTATTTT	CASSSLGGGTDTQYF
TRBD1	TRBV7-2	NA	TRBJ2-2	TGTGCCAGCAGCGCGGGACAGGTCGACACCGGGGAGCTGTTTTTT	CASSAGQVDTGELFF
NA	TRBV5-1	few	TRBJ2-7	TGCGCCAGCAGTCGGACTCCTGGGGGGGAGCAGTACTTC	CASSRTPGGEQYF
NA	TRBV12-3/TRBV12-4	few	TRBJ1-4	TGTGCCAGCAGTTTAGAGGGAATTGCAACTAATGAAAAACTGTTTTTT	CASSLEGIATNEKLFF
NA	TRBV15	NA	TRBJ1-4	TGTGCCACCAGCAGAGCGGGGCAGGGTGAAAAACTGTTTTTT	CATSRAGQGEKLFF
NA	TRBV29-1	few	TRBJ1-2	TGCAGCGCCGCCGGGGGGGGAACCTATGGCTACACCTTC	CSAAGGGTYGYTF
NA	TRBV18	many	TRBJ2-7	TGTGCCAGCTCACCAGGGGGTCGCGAGCAGTACTTC	CASSPGGREQYF
NA	TRBV7-9	NA	TRBJ1-1	TGTGCCAGCAGCCCGACCTCCAGGGACACTGAAGCTTTCTTT	CASSPTSRDTEAFF
NA	TRBV30	NA	TRBJ1-1	TGTGCCTGCCGGGACCGCGGGGGAAGGGTCTTT	CACRDRGGRVF
NA	TRBV27	few	TRBJ1-1	TGTGCCAGCAGTTTTTCGCCCACAATGAACACTGAAGCTTTCTTT	CASSFSPTMNTEAFF
TRBD2	TRBV2	few	TRBJ2-1	TGTGCCAGCGCTCGCGGGGGGGCCAATGAGCAGTTCTTC	CASARGGANEQFF
TRBD1	TRBV7-6	few	TRBJ1-6	TGTGCCAGCAGCCCGGGGCGGGGACAGCGAAATTCACCCCTCCACTTT	CASSPGRGQRNSPLHF
NA	TRBV12-3/TRBV12-4	few	TRBJ1-6	TGTGCCAGCAGTTGGTCCGGTGACTCACCCCTCCACTTT	CASSWSGDSPLHF
TRBD2	TRBV7-2	few	TRBJ2-5	TGTGCCAGCAGCTTAGTAGCGGGGGGGTATGAGACCCAGTACTTC	CASSLVAGGYETQYF